This TCR beta chain is from a study of CD8+ T cells in alopecia areata. In its sample, this clone was seen a few times. The CDR3 length is 13 residues. Germline CDR1 and CDR2: LGHNA and YSLEER. Trimming removed 2 bases at V and 5 bases at J, with 8 bases between. Treatment in this sample: oral pan-JAK inhibitor, 5-10 mg twice daily. RNA was isolated and reverse transcribed to cDNA, the sequencing template. Data came from immunoSEQ multiplex PCR; TCRdb stores just in-frame clones and leaves some out. There are approximately 210,000 clones in the sample; 60% occur only once, and over 1% lies in the top ten.

The receptor's source is a human donor with alopecia areata. The input for sequencing was CD4+ T cells sorted from blood, taken at week 24, from a patient treated with tofacitinib. This chain links TRBV4-3 with TRBJ2-3; TRBD1 is a possible D gene (5 bases). The CDR3 nucleotides read TGCGCCAGCAGCCAAAGGACACAAGATACGCAGTATTTT. Protein: CASSQRTQDTQYF.